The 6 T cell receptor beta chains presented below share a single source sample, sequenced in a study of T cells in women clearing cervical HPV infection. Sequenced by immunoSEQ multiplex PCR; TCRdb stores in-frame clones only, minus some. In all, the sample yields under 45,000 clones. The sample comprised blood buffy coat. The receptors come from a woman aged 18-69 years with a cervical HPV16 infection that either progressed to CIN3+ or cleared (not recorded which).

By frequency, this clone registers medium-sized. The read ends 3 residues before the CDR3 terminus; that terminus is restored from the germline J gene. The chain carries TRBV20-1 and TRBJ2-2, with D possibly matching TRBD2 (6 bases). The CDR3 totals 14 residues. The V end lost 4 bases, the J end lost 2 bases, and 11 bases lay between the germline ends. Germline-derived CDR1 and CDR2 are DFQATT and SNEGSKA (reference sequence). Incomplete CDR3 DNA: TGCAGTGCTATACTTAGCGGAAACACCGGGGAG. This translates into CSAILSGNTGE. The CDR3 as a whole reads CSAILSGNTGELFF.

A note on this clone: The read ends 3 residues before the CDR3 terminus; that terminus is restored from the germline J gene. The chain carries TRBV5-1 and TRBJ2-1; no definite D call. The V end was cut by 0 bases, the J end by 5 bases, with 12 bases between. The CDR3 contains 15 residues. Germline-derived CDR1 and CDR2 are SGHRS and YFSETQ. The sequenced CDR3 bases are TGCGCCAGCAGCTTGGCTGTTGCGAGTAACAATGAG. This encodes CASSLAVASNNE. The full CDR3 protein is CASSLAVASNNEQFF.

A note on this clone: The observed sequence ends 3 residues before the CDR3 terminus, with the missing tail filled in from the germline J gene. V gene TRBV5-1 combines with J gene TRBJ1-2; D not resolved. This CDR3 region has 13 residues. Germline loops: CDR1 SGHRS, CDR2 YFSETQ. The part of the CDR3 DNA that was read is TGCGCCAGCAGCTTGGAATGGATGGGCGAC. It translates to CASSLEWMGD. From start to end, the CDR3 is CASSLEWMGDYTF.

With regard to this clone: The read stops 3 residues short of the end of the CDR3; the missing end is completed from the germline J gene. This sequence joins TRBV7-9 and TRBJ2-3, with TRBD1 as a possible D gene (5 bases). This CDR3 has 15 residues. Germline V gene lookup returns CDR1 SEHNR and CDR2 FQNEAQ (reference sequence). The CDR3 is CASSLALAGQETQYF. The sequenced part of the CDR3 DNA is TGTGCCAGCAGCTTAGCTTTGGCAGGACAAGAGACG.

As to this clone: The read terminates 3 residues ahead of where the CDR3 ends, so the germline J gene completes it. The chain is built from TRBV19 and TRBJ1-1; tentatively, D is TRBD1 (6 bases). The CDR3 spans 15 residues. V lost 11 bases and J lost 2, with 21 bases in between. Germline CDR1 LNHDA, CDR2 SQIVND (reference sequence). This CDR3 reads CASLPDRSPNTEAFF. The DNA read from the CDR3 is TGTGCCTCCCTTCCGGACAGAAGCCCTAACACTGAA. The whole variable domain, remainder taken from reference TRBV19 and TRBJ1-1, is DGGITQSPKYLFRKEGQNVTLSCEQNLNHDAMYWYRQDPGQGLRLIYYSQIVNDFQKGDIAEGYSVSREKKESFPLTVTSAQKNPTAFYLCASLPDRSPNTEAFFGQGTRLTVV.

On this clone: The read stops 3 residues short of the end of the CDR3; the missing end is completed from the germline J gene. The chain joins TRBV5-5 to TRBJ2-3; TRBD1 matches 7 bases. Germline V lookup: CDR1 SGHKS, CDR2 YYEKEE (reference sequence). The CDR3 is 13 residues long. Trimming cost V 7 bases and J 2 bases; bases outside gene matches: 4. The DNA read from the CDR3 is TGTGCCAGCGCAGGGGGAAACACAGATACG. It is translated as CASAGGNTDT. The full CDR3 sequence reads CASAGGNTDTQYF.